This TCR beta chain was found in a study of CD8 T cells in ankylosing spondylitis. The V end was cut by 5 bases, the J end by 7 bases, with 15 bases between. The germline V gene encodes CDR1 SGHVS and CDR2 FQNEAQ. This CDR3 contains 15 residues. This clonotype was seen a handful of times. TCRdb recomputed calls from the 5' RACE reads with MiXCR, one row per CDR3 protein. Of around 120,000 distinct CDR3 sequences in the sample, about a tenth were seen once. This sequence originates from a male donor with ankylosing spondylitis or in good health (not recorded which). The chain has TRBV7-8 and TRBJ1-6, with D perhaps matching TRBD1 (5 bases). Material: blood, either unsorted or a sorted T cell fraction (not recorded which). The CDR3 loop is CASSQTGTENSPLHF. The CDR3 DNA follows: TGTGCCAGCAGCCAAACCGGGACGGAGAATTCACCCCTCCACTTT.